This T cell receptor (beta chain) is drawn from a study of control samples from healthy donors and cancer patients. Trimming took 5 bases from V and 4 from J, leaving 11 bases between them. The CDR3 consists of 13 residues. CDR1 KGHSH and CDR2 LQKENI come from the germline V gene. Assay: immunoSEQ multiplex PCR; the TCRdb copy retains only in-frame clones and omits some. The sample lists some 71,000 clones, roughly nine tenths seen once, with 1% to 1.5% in the top ten. In its sample, this clone was seen once. The specimen sequenced was PBMCs. The sequence was obtained from a woman aged 45-65 years with colorectal cancer. The V and J genes are TRBV18 and TRBJ1-2, with a tentative D call TRBD1 (6 bases). CDR3 protein: CASSSQGGYGYTF. For the CDR3, the DNA is TGTGCCAGCTCATCACAGGGTGGCTATGGCTACACCTTC.